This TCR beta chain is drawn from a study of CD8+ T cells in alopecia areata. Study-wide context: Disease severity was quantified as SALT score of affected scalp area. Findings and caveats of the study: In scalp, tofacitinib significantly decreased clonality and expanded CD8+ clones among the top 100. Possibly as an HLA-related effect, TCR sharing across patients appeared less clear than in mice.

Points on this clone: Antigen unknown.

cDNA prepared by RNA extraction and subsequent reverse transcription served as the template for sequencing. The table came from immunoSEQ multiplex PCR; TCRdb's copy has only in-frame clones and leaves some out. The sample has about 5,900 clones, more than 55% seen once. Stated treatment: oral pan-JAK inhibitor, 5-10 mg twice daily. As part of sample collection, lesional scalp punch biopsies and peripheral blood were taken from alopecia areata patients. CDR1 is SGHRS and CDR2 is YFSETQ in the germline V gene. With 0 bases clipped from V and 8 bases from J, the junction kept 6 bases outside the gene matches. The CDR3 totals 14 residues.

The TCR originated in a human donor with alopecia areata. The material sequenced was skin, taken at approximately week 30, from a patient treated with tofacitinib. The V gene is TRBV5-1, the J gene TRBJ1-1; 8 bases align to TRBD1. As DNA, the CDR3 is TGCGCCAGCAGCTTGGGTCAGGGGGCAATCGAAGCTTTCTTT. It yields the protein CASSLGQGAIEAFF.